Described below is a single TCR beta chain sequence and its context. Its matching antigen is unknown. These data come from a study of shared clonotypes between healthy human individuals. Study information: Donor ages ranged 18 to 49 years: a couple of women, a few men.

In germline, CDR1 is SEHNR, CDR2 FQNEAQ (reference sequence). The length of the CDR3 is 14 residues. The V gene lost 1 base and the J gene lost 5 bases, with 11 bases spanning the gap. Overall study findings and caveats: Of the naive CD4 clonotypes, around 4.8% were shared across four donors.

Every subset's genomic DNA went evenly onto several immunoSEQ plates. TCRdb's table, derived via immunoSEQ multiplex PCR, lists solely in-frame clones and lacks some. The table has around 510,000 clones, about 96% seen once; the top ten hold about 0.064%. The rearrangement uses TRBV7-9 and TRBJ2-5, with D possibly being TRBD2 (5 bases). This sequence originates from a woman in her twenties or thirties in good health. Sequencing was performed on naive CD4+ T cells sorted from blood. Stated subset: CD45RA+ positively selected. CDR3: CASSLVAGGETQYF. CDR3 nucleotide sequence: TGTGCCAGCAGCTTAGTCGCGGGCGGGGAGACCCAGTACTTC.